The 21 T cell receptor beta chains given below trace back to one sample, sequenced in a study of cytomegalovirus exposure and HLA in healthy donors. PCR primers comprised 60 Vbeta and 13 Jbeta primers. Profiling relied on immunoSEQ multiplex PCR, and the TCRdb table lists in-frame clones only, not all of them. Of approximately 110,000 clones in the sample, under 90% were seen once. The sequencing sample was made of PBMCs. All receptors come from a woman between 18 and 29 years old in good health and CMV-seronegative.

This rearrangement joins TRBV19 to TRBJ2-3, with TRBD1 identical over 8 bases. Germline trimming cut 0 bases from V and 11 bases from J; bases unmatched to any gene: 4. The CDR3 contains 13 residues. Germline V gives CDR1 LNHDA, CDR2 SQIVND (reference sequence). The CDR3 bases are TGTGCCAGTAGTATAGAGAGACAGGGGAGGCAGTATTTT. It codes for CASSIERQGRQYF.

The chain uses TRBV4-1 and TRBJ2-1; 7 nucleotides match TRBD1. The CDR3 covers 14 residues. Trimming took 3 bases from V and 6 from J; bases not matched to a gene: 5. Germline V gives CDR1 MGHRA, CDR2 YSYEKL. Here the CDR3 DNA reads TGCGCCAGCAGCCACGGCAGACAGGGCAATGAGCAGTTCTTC. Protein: CASSHGRQGNEQFF.

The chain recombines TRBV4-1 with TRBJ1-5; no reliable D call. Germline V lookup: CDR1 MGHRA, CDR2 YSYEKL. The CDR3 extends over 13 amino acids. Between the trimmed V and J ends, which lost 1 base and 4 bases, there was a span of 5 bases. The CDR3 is CASSQVQNQPQHF. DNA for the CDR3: TGCGCCAGCAGCCAAGTCCAAAATCAGCCCCAGCATTTT.

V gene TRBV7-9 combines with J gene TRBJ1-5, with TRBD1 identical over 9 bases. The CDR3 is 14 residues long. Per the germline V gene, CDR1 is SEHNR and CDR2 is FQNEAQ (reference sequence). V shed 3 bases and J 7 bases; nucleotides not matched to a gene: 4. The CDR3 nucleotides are TGTGCCAGCAGCTTTGGGGACAGGGTACAGCCCCAGCATTTT. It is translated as CASSFGDRVQPQHF.

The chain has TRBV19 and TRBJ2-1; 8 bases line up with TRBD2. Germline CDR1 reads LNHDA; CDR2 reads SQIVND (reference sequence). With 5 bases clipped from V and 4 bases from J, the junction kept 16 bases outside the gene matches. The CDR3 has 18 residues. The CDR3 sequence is CASSFRQFTSGLYNEQFF. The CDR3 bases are TGTGCCAGTAGTTTTCGCCAATTCACTAGCGGACTATACAATGAGCAGTTCTTC.

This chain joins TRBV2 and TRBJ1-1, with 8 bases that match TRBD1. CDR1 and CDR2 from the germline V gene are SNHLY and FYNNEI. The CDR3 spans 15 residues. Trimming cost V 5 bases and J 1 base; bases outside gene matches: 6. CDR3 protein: CASSKTGVSNTEAFF. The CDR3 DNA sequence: TGTGCCAGCAGTAAGACAGGGGTCTCGAACACTGAAGCTTTCTTT.

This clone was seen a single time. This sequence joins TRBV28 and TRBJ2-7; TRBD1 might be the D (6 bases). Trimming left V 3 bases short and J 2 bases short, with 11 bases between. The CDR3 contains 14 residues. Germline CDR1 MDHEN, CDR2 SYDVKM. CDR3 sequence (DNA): TGTGCCAGCAGTTTGCAGGGACAAACCTACGAGCAGTACTTC. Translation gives CASSLQGQTYEQYF. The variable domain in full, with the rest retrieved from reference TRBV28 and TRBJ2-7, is DVKVTQSSRYLVKRTGEKVFLECVQDMDHENMFWYRQDPGLGLRLIYFSYDVKMKEKGDIPEGYSVSREKKERFSLILESASTNQTSMYLCASSLQGQTYEQYFGPGTRLTVT.

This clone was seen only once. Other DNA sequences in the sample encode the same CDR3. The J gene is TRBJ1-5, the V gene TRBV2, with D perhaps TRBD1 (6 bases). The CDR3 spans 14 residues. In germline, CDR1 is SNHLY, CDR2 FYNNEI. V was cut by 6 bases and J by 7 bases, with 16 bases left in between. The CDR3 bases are TGTGCCAGCAGCCTTACAGGGAATAACCAGCCCCAGCATTTT. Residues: CASSLTGNNQPQHF.

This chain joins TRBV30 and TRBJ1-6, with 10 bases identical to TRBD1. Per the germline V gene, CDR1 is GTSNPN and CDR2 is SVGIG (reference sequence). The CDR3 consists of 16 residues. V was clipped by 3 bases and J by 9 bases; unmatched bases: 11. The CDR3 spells CAWSRPTGTGVSPLHF. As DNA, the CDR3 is TGTGCCTGGAGCAGACCCACCGGGACAGGGGTTTCACCCCTCCACTTT.

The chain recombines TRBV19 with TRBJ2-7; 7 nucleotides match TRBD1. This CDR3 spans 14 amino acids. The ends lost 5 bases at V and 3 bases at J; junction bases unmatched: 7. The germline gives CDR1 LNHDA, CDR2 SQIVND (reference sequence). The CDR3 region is CASSLRDRHYEQYV. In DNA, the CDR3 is TGTGCCAGTAGTCTACGGGACAGACACTACGAGCAGTACGTC.

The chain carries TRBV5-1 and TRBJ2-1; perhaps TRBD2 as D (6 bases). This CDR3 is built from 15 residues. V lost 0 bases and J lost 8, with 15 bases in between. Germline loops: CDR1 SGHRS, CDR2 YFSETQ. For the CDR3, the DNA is TGCGCCAGCAGCTTGGCGGGAGCTGGTTGGGATGAGCAGTTCTTC. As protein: CASSLAGAGWDEQFF. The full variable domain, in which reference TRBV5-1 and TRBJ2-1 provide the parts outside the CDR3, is KAGVTQTPRYLIKTRGQQVTLSCSPISGHRSVSWYQQTPGQGLQFLFEYFSETQRNKGNFPGRFSGRQFSNSRSEMNVSTLELGDSALYLCASSLAGAGWDEQFFGPGTRLTVL.

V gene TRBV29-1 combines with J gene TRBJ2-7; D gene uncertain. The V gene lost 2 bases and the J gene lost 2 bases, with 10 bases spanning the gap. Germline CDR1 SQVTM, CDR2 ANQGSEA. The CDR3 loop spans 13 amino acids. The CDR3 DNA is TGCAGCGTTGAAATAGGCCTAGCCTACGAGCAGTACTTC. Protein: CSVEIGLAYEQYF.

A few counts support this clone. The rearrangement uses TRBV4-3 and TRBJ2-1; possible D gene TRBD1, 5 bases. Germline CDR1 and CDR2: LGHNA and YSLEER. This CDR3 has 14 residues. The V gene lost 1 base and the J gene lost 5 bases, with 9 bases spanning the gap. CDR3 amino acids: CASSQAGLDNEQFF. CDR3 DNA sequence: TGCGCCAGCAGCCAAGCAGGGCTCGACAATGAGCAGTTCTTC.

This CDR3 reads CASSDPGGETQYF. CDR3 coding DNA: TGCGCCAGCTCAGACCCAGGGGGGGAGACCCAGTACTTC. The rearrangement links TRBV5-1 to TRBJ2-5; D might be TRBD1 (7 bases). CDR1 is SGHRS and CDR2 is YFSETQ in the germline V gene. The CDR3 sequence is 13 residues long. V lost 7 bases, J lost 5 bases, and 15 bases lay in between.

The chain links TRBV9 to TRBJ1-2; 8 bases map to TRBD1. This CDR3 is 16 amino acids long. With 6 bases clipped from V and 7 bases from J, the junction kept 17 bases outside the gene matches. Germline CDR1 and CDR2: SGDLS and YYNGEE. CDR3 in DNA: TGTGCCAGCACACCTTCCGGGACAGGTGGAGTGGGTGGCTACACCTTC. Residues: CASTPSGTGGVGGYTF.

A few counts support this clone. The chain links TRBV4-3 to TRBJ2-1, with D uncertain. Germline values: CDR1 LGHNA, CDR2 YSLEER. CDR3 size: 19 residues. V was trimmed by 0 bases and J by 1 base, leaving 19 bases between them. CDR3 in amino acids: CASSQELGYGSVSYNEQFF. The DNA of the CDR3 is TGCGCCAGCAGCCAAGAGCTAGGTTACGGCTCGGTATCCTACAATGAGCAGTTCTTC.

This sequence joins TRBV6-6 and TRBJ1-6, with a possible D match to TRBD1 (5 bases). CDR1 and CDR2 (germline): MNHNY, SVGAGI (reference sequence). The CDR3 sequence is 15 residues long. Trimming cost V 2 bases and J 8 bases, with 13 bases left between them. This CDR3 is CASSYSRDSYSPLHF. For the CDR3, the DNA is TGTGCCAGCAGTTACAGCCGGGACTCCTATTCACCCCTCCACTTT.

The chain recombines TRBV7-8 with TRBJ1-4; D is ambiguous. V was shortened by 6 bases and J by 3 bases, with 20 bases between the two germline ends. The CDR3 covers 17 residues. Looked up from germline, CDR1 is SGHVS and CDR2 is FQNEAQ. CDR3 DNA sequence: TGTGCCAGCAGTCAAGAGGGTCTTGCGCTGGCTAATGAAAAACTGTTTTTT. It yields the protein CASSQEGLALANEKLFF.

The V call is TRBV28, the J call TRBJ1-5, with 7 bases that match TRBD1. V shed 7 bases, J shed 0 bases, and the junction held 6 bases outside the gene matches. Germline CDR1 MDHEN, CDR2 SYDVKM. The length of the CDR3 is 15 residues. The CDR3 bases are TGTGCCAGCACCCTGGACAGGATTAGCAATCAGCCCCAGCATTTT. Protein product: CASTLDRISNQPQHF.

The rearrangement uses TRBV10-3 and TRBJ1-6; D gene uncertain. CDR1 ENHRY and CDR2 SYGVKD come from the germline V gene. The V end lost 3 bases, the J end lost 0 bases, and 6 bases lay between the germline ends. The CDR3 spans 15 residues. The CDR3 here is CAISERSSYNSPLHF. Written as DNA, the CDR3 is TGTGCCATCAGTGAACGGAGCTCCTATAATTCACCCCTCCACTTT.

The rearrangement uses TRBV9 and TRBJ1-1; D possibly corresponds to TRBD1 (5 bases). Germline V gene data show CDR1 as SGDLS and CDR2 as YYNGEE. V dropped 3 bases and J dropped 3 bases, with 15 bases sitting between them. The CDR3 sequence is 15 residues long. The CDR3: CASSAKPGWHTEAFF. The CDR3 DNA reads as TGTGCCAGCAGCGCGAAACCAGGGTGGCACACTGAAGCTTTCTTT.